This T cell receptor (beta chain) was observed in a study of T cell repertoires in cytomegalovirus infection. Study summary: The public TCR beta signatures pointed to both CMV infection and matching HLA type.

Germline values: CDR1 MDHEN, CDR2 SYDVKM. Trimming cost V 6 bases and J 4 bases, with 12 bases left between them. The CDR3 loop spans 13 amino acids. This clonotype was seen a handful of times. Its antigen remains unknown. TCRdb itself ran the reads through MiXCR, one entry per CDR3 protein. Seen here are about 130,000 distinct CDR3 sequences, almost 9% observed once, and the top ten hold roughly a tenth. Study results and limitations: Dominant in the ex vivo response were TCR beta clonotypes restricted by HLA-C and specific for CMV.

The receptor was isolated from a human donor in good health (CMV status not recorded). Some clones in this sample may be carry-over from other donors' samples. The material sequenced was PBMCs. The V gene is TRBV28, the J gene TRBJ1-2, with D perhaps matching TRBD1 (6 bases). CDR3: CASRLQGGYGYTF. As DNA, the CDR3 is TGTGCCAGCAGACTACAGGGAGGCTATGGCTACACCTTC.